Listed here are 21 T cell receptor beta chains from one sample, sequenced in a study of post-analysis software for immune sequencing data. These receptors have no known antigen. The TCR beta cDNA libraries carried unique molecular identifiers. TCRdb re-derived calls from the PCR reads in MiXCR, one entry per CDR3 protein. This table has roughly 410,000 distinct CDR3 sequences, roughly 30% appearing once. Study findings and constraints: The study found TRBV5-6, TRBV5-1 and TRBV20-1 among 4 or 5 TRBV segments more frequent in patients than controls.

Sequenced sample: blood. These receptors originate from a girl between 5 and 17 years old with multiple sclerosis.

On this clonotype itself: The junction shows a germline mismatch at one end, possibly a read error. The genes are TRBV4-1 and TRBJ2-3, with TRBD1 identical over 9 bases. The germline gives CDR1 MGHRA, CDR2 YSYEKL. The CDR3 contains 16 residues. The CDR3 DNA reads TGCGCCAGCAGCCAAGACCCGGGACAGGGAACAGATACGCTGTATTTT. Protein product: CASSQDPGQGTDTLYF.

CDR3 sequence reads: CASSLPDGETTNEKLFF. DNA for the CDR3: TGTGCCAGCAGCCTACCAGACGGAGAGACAACTAATGAAAAACTGTTTTTT. The chain carries TRBV7-9 and TRBJ1-4, with D unresolved. Per germline, CDR1 SEHNR and CDR2 FQNEAQ (reference sequence). With 5 bases removed from V and 0 bases from J, the gap between germline ends came to 16 bases. This CDR3 spans 17 amino acids.

The chain carries TRBV20-1 and TRBJ2-7; 11 bases line up with TRBD2. Germline V gene lookup returns CDR1 DFQATT and CDR2 SNEGSKA (reference sequence). This CDR3 region has 14 residues. The trim removed 5 bases at V and 7 bases at J, leaving 10 bases unmatched. The CDR3 is CSAVISGGAGEQYF. DNA of the CDR3: TGCAGTGCTGTCATTAGCGGGGGGGCTGGTGAGCAGTACTTC.

This clonotype was observed at least ten times. This chain links TRBV7-9 with TRBJ2-5; 9 positions match TRBD1. V was pared by 3 bases and J by 5 bases, with 4 bases of the junction left unmatched. This CDR3 comprises 14 residues. Germline values: CDR1 SEHNR, CDR2 FQNEAQ (reference sequence). The CDR3 sequence: CASSFRTGAETQYF. CDR3 coding DNA: TGTGCCAGCAGCTTTAGGACAGGGGCTGAGACCCAGTACTTC.

The chain combines TRBV3-1 with TRBJ2-1; 12 nucleotides agree with TRBD2. Germline trimming cut 4 bases from V and 8 bases from J; bases unmatched to any gene: 9. The CDR3 extends over 16 amino acids. Per germline, CDR1 LGHDT and CDR2 YNNKEL (reference sequence). The CDR3 is CASSLLAGGTRDEQFF. As DNA, the CDR3 is TGTGCCAGCAGCCTCCTAGCGGGGGGGACACGGGATGAGCAGTTCTTC.

This clonotype occurred once. The CDR3 loop reads CASSYSPWTGRPEAFF. In DNA, the CDR3 is TGTGCCAGCAGTTACTCTCCATGGACAGGGAGGCCTGAAGCTTTCTTT. The genes are TRBV6-2 or TRBV6-3 and TRBJ1-1, with 8 nucleotides matching TRBD1. V was clipped by 0 bases and J by 6 bases; unmatched bases: 9. The length of the CDR3 is 16 residues. From germline, CDR1 is MNHEY and CDR2 SVGEGT.

This chain links TRBV27 with TRBJ2-1; D unresolved. Germline V lookup: CDR1 MNHEY, CDR2 SMNVEV (reference sequence). The germline V and J ends were trimmed by 3 bases and 4 bases, with 13 bases remaining between them. CDR3 length equals 15 residues. CDR3 nucleotide sequence: TGTGCCAGCAGTTTCAGTTCCCGGTCTTACAATGAGCAGTTCTTC. It codes for CASSFSSRSYNEQFF.

This clonotype has more than one count but fewer than ten. V is TRBV5-1 and J is TRBJ2-5, with D possibly being TRBD2 (5 bases). CDR1 and CDR2 from the germline V gene are SGHRS and YFSETQ. V lost 0 bases and J 1 base, leaving 13 bases between the germline ends. CDR3 size: 16 residues. CDR3 residues: CASSLVPPSGQETQYF. Here the CDR3 DNA reads TGCGCCAGCAGCTTGGTGCCCCCCAGCGGCCAAGAGACCCAGTACTTC.

This clonotype has only a few counts. The chain carries TRBV4-2 and TRBJ2-5; 10 nucleotides line up with TRBD2. The germline V gene has CDR1 LGHNA and CDR2 YNFKEQ. The CDR3 is made up of 18 amino acids. V lost 0 bases and J lost 5; bases outside the gene matches: 12. The CDR3 sequence: CASSQDGIAGGLGETQYF. The CDR3 DNA reads TGTGCCAGCAGCCAAGATGGAATAGCGGGGGGCCTTGGTGAGACCCAGTACTTC.

V is TRBV12-3 or TRBV12-4 and J is TRBJ2-4; D is tentatively TRBD1 or TRBD2 (6 bases each). This CDR3 contains 15 residues. The V end lost 1 base, the J end lost 8 bases, and 15 bases lay between the germline ends. Here the CDR3 reads CASSLGGAPGDIQYF. The CDR3 DNA reads TGTGCCAGCAGTTTAGGGGGGGCCCCCGGGGACATTCAGTACTTC.

This clonotype was picked up a small number of times. This chain connects TRBV29-1 to TRBJ1-1; weak D call: TRBD1 (6 bases). CDR1 and CDR2 (germline): SQVTM, ANQGSEA. The V end lost 6 bases, the J end lost 1 base, and 15 bases lay between the germline ends. This CDR3 region has 14 residues. CDR3 DNA sequence: TGCAGCGTCGACAGGAGAGGGAAGAACACTGAAGCTTTCTTT. It yields the protein CSVDRRGKNTEAFF.

In its sample, this clonotype was seen a few times. The chain has TRBV12-3 or TRBV12-4 and TRBJ2-7; 9 bases are shared with TRBD1. The ends lost 4 bases at V and 0 bases at J; junction bases unmatched: 7. The CDR3 runs 16 residues. CDR3 residues: CASSWGPGQGSYEQYF. The CDR3 DNA reads TGTGCCAGCAGTTGGGGGCCGGGACAGGGCTCCTACGAGCAGTACTTC.

V is TRBV20-1 and J is TRBJ2-3; 8 bases fit TRBD1. V gave up 2 bases and J gave up 1 base; unmatched junction bases: 2. The CDR3 contains 14 residues. The germline V gene encodes CDR1 DFQATT and CDR2 SNEGSKA (reference sequence). The CDR3 DNA reads as TGCAGTGCTAGAAAACAGGGGGGCACAGATACGCAGTATTTT. Translation: CSARKQGGTDTQYF.

In its sample, this clonotype was seen a few times. The V call is TRBV12-3 or TRBV12-4, the J call TRBJ2-4, with 9 bases identical to TRBD2. The DNA end favors TRBJ2-5, so the J call may be wrong. This CDR3 has 17 amino acids. CDR3 amino acids: CASSPQLGGGAGETQYF. CDR3 DNA: TGTGCCAGCAGCCCCCAATTAGGCGGGGGGGCAGGGGAGACCCAGTACTTC.

This clonotype was counted only a few times. The chain has TRBV7-9 and TRBJ2-3; weak D call: TRBD2 (6 bases). CDR1 is SEHNR and CDR2 is FQNEAQ in the germline V gene (reference sequence). Trimming removed 5 bases from V and 13 bases from J, with 22 bases in between. There are 14 residues in the CDR3. The CDR3 DNA follows: TGTGCCAGCAGCCTCGGGGTTGCGGGGATGGGGGAGTATTTT. Protein: CASSLGVAGMGEYF.

This clonotype was detected a few times. CDR3 coding DNA: TGCAGTGCTAGAGGCGATCCGGGACAGGTCTACTCTGGGGCCAACGTCCTGACTTTC. Translation gives CSARGDPGQVYSGANVLTF. The chain employs TRBV20-1 and TRBJ2-6, with 8 bases lining up with TRBD1. This CDR3 is 19 amino acids long. V gave up 1 base and J gave up 0 bases; unmatched junction bases: 11. Germline CDR1 reads DFQATT; CDR2 reads SNEGSKA (reference sequence).

DNA of the CDR3: TGTGCCAGCAGCTGGGCGGTCGGCGGCTACACCTTC. Protein product: CASSWAVGGYTF. This sequence joins TRBV28 and TRBJ1-2, with no clear D. The germline gives CDR1 MDHEN, CDR2 SYDVKM. The V and J ends lost 6 bases and 8 bases respectively, with 13 bases between them. This CDR3 has 12 residues.

A few counts support this clonotype. This chain uses TRBV6-1 with TRBJ1-1; D is unresolved. Trimming cost V 4 bases and J 7 bases, with 13 bases left between them. This CDR3 has 13 amino acids. Germline values: CDR1 MNHNS, CDR2 SASEGT. CDR3 amino acids: CASSARRSGEAFF. The CDR3 DNA reads as TGTGCCAGCAGTGCTAGACGGTCGGGTGAAGCTTTCTTT.

J is TRBJ1-1 and V is TRBV7-9; D is perhaps TRBD1 (5 bases). V lost 4 bases to trimming and J lost 4 bases, with 16 bases between them. Germline CDR1 SEHNR, CDR2 FQNEAQ (reference sequence). The length of the CDR3 is 15 residues. This CDR3 is CASSYESGRGTEAFF. For the CDR3, the DNA is TGTGCCAGCAGCTACGAATCAGGGAGGGGCACTGAAGCTTTCTTT.

This clonotype has only a few counts. The chain links TRBV20-1 to TRBJ1-4; TRBD1 aligns across 12 bases. The CDR3 contains 13 residues. J gave up 14 bases and V 5 bases, and 9 bases lay outside the gene matches. CDR1 and CDR2 (germline): DFQATT, SNEGSKA (reference sequence). The chain's CDR3 is CSAVGQGAIGLFF. The CDR3, as DNA: TGCAGTGCTGTGGGACAGGGGGCAATAGGGCTGTTTTTT.

CDR3 DNA sequence: TGCGCCAGCAGCTTGTCGGCAGGGAGTAATGAGCAGTTCTTC. Its translation is CASSLSAGSNEQFF. This chain links TRBV5-1 with TRBJ2-1, with D tentatively TRBD1 or TRBD2 (5 bases each). Germline V gene lookup returns CDR1 SGHRS and CDR2 YFSETQ. This CDR3 contains 14 residues. The V gene lost 1 base and the J gene lost 7 bases, with 12 bases spanning the gap. Combining the CDR3 with reference TRBV5-1 and TRBJ2-1 gives the whole variable domain KAGVTQTPRYLIKTRGQQVTLSCSPISGHRSVSWYQQTPGQGLQFLFEYFSETQRNKGNFPGRFSGRQFSNSRSEMNVSTLELGDSALYLCASSLSAGSNEQFFGPGTRLTVL.